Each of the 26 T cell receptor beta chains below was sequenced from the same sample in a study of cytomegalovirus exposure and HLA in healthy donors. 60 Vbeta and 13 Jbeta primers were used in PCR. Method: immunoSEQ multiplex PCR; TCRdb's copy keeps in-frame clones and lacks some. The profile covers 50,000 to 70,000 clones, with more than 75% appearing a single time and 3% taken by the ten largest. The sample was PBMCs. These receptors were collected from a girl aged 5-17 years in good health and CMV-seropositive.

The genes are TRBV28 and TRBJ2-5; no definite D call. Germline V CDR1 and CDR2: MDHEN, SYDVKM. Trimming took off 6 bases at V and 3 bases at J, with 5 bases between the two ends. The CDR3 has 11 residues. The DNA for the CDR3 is TGTGCCAGCAGCATAGAAGAGACCCAGTACTTC. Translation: CASSIEETQYF. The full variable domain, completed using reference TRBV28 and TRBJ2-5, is DVKVTQSSRYLVKRTGEKVFLECVQDMDHENMFWYRQDPGLGLRLIYFSYDVKMKEKGDIPEGYSVSREKKERFSLILESASTNQTSMYLCASSIEETQYFGPGTRLLVL.

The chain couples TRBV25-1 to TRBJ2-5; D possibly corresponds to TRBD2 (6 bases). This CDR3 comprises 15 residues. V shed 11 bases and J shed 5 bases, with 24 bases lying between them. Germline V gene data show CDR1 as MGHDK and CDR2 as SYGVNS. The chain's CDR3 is CAAGRDSRWSETQYF. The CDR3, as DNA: TGTGCCGCGGGCAGGGACTCCCGGTGGTCGGAGACCCAGTACTTC.

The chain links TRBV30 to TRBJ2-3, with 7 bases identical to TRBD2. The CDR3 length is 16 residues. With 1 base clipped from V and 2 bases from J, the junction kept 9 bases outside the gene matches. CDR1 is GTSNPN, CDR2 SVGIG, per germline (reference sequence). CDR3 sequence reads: CAWSARDYRFTDTQYF. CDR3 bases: TGTGCCTGGAGTGCACGGGACTACCGTTTCACAGATACGCAGTATTTT.

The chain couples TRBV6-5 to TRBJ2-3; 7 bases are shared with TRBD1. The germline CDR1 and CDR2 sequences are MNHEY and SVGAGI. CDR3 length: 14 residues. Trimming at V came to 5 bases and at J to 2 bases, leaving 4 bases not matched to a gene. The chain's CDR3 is CASSQQGYTDTQYF. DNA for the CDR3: TGTGCCAGCAGTCAACAGGGGTACACAGATACGCAGTATTTT.

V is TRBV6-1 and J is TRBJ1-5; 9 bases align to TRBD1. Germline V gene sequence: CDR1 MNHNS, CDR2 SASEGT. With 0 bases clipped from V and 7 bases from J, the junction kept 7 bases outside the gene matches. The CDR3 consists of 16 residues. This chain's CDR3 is CASSEAKGQGWQPQHF. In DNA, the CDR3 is TGTGCCAGCAGTGAAGCTAAGGGACAGGGCTGGCAGCCCCAGCATTTT.

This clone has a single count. CDR3 bases: TGTGCCACCAGCAGAGATGCGCGGAGCAATCAGCCCCAGCATTTT. Encoded protein: CATSRDARSNQPQHF. V usage is TRBV15 and J usage is TRBJ1-5; no definite D call. This CDR3 has 15 amino acids. Per the germline V gene, CDR1 is LNHNV and CDR2 is YYDKDF (reference sequence). V lost 0 bases, J lost 1 base, and 7 bases lay in between.

This CDR3 is CASSSKSRGPGELFF. CDR3 nucleotide sequence: TGTGCCAGCAGTTCCAAAAGTCGAGGGCCCGGGGAGCTGTTTTTT. The V and J genes are TRBV28 and TRBJ2-2; a weak D match, TRBD2 (5 bases). This CDR3 is built from 15 residues. The V end was cut by 4 bases, the J end by 6 bases, with 15 bases between. In germline, CDR1 is MDHEN, CDR2 SYDVKM.

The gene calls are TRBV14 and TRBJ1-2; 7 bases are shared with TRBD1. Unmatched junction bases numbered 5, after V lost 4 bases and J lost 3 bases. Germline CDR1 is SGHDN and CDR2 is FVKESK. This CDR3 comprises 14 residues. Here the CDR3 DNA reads TGTGCCAGCAGCCCCCTTGACAGGGACTATGGCTACACCTTC. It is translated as CASSPLDRDYGYTF.

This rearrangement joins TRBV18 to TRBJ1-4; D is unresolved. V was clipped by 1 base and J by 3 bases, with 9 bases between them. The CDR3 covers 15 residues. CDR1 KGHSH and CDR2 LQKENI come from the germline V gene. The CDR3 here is CASSPRRFSNEKLFF. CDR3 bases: TGTGCCAGCTCACCACGGAGGTTTTCTAATGAAAAACTGTTTTTT.

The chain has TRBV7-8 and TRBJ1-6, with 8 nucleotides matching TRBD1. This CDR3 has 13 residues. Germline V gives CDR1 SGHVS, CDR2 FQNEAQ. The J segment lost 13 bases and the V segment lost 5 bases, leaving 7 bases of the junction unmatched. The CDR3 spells CASSQDREAPLHF. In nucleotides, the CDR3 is TGTGCCAGCAGCCAGGACAGGGAGGCCCCCCTCCACTTT.

The DNA of the CDR3 is TGTGCCAGCAGTGAAATCAGTGCAACTAATGAAAAACTGTTTTTT. Its translation is CASSEISATNEKLFF. The chain employs TRBV2 and TRBJ1-4; D remains unclear. The CDR3 is made up of 15 amino acids. From germline, CDR1 is SNHLY and CDR2 FYNNEI. V dropped 2 bases and J dropped 0 bases, with 7 bases sitting between them.

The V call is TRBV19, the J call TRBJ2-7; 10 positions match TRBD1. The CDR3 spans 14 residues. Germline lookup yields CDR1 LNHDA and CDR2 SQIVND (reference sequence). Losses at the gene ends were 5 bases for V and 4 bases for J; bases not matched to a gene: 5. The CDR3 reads CASSSLDRGYEQYF. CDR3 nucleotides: TGTGCCAGTAGTTCCCTGGACAGGGGGTACGAGCAGTACTTC. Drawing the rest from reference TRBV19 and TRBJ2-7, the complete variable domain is DGGITQSPKYLFRKEGQNVTLSCEQNLNHDAMYWYRQDPGQGLRLIYYSQIVNDFQKGDIAEGYSVSREKKESFPLTVTSAQKNPTAFYLCASSSLDRGYEQYFGPGTRLTVT.

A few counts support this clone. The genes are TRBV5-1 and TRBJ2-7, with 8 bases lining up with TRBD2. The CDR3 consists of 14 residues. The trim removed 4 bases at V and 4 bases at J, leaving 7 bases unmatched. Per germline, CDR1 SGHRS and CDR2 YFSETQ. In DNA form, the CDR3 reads TGCGCCAGCAGCACCAGCGGGAGAGGGTACGAGCAGTACTTC. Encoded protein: CASSTSGRGYEQYF. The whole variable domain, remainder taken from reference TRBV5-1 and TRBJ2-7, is KAGVTQTPRYLIKTRGQQVTLSCSPISGHRSVSWYQQTPGQGLQFLFEYFSETQRNKGNFPGRFSGRQFSNSRSEMNVSTLELGDSALYLCASSTSGRGYEQYFGPGTRLTVT.

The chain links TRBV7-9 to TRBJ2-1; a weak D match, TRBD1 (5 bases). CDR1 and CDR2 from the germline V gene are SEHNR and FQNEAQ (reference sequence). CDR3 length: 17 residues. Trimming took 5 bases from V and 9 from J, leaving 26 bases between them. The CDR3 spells CASSPDGGWGGIGEQFF. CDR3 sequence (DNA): TGTGCCAGCAGCCCCGATGGTGGGTGGGGCGGTATTGGTGAGCAGTTCTTC.

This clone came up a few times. DNA for the CDR3: TGCGCCAGCAGCCACACAGCGGGAGGCGCGAACACCGGGGAGCTGTTTTTT. This encodes CASSHTAGGANTGELFF. The genes are TRBV4-3 and TRBJ2-2; 9 nucleotides align to TRBD2. CDR1 LGHNA and CDR2 YSLEER come from the germline V gene. The J segment lost 0 bases and the V segment lost 3 bases, leaving 5 bases of the junction unmatched. This CDR3 comprises 17 residues.

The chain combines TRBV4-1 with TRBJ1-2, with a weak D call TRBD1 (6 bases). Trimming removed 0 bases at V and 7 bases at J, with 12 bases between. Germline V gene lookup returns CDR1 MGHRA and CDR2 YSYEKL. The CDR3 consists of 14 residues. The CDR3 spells CASSQDTDRRGYTF. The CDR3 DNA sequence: TGCGCCAGCAGCCAAGATACGGACAGACGTGGCTACACCTTC.

Written as DNA, the CDR3 is TGTGCCAGCAGCTTCAGCGGGCCCGGGGAGCTGTTTTTT. Translating it yields CASSFSGPGELFF. The chain joins TRBV11-2 to TRBJ2-2, with a weak D call TRBD2 (6 bases). V lost 3 bases, J lost 6 bases, and 8 bases lay in between. Germline V gene data show CDR1 as SGHAT and CDR2 as FQNNGV. The CDR3 has 13 amino acids.

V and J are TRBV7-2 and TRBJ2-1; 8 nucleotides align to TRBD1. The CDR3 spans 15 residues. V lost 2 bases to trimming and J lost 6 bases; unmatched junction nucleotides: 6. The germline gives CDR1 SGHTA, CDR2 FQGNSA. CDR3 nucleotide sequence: TGTGCCAGCAGCTTAATGCAGGGGGCTGTCAATGAGCAGTTCTTC. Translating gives CASSLMQGAVNEQFF.

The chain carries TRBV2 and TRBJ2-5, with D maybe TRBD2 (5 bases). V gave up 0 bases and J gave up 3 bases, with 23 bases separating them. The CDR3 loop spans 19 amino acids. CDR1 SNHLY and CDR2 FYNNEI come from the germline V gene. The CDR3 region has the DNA TGTGCCAGCAGTGAAGCGCTTCGAAGAATATATTGGCGGGAAGAGACCCAGTACTTC. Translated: CASSEALRRIYWREETQYF.

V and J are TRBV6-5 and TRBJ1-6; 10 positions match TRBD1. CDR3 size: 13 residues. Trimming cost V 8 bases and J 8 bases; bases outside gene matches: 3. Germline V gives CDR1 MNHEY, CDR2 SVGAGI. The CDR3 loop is CASRQGADSPLHF. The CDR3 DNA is TGTGCCAGCCGACAGGGGGCAGATTCACCCCTCCACTTT.

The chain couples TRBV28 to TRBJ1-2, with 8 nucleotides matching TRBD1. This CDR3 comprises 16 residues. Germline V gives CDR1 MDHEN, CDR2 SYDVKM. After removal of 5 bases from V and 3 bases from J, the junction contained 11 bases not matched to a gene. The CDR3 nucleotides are TGTGCCAGCAGTATGTTAGGACAGGGCGAACACTATGGCTACACCTTC. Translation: CASSMLGQGEHYGYTF.

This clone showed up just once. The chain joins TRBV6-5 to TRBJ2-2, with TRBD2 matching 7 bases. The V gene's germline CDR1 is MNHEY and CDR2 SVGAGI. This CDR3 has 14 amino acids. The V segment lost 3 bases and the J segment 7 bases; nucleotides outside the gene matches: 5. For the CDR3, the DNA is TGTGCCAGCAGTTATGGTGGGGGGGGCGGGGAGCTGTTTTTT. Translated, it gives CASSYGGGGGELFF.

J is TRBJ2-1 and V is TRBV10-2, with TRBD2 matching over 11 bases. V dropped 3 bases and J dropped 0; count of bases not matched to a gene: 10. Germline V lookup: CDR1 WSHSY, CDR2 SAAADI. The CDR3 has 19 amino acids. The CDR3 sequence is CASSDPASGRLNSYNEQFF. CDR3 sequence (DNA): TGCGCCAGCAGTGATCCGGCTAGCGGGAGGCTTAACTCCTACAATGAGCAGTTCTTC.

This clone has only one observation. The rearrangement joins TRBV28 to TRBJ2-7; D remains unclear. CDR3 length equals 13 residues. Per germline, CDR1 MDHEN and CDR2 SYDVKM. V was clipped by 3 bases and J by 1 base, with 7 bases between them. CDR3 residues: CASSLGESYEQYF. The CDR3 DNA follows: TGTGCCAGCAGTTTGGGCGAGTCCTACGAGCAGTACTTC.

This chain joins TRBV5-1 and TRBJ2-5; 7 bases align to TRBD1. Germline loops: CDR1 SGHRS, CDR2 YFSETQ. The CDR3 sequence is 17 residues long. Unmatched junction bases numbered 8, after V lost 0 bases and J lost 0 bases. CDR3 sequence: CASSLEYRGQYQETQYF. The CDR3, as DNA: TGCGCCAGCAGCTTGGAATACAGGGGCCAGTACCAAGAGACCCAGTACTTC.

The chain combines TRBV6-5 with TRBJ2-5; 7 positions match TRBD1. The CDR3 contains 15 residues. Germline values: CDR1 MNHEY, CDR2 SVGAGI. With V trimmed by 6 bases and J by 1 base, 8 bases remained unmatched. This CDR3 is CASSSSGQSQETQYF. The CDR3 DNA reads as TGTGCCAGCAGCTCGTCGGGACAGAGCCAAGAGACCCAGTACTTC.